The 25 T cell receptor beta chains below all came from one sample that was sequenced in a study of T cells after yellow fever vaccination. TCRdb ran MiXCR on the 5' RACE reads and lists one entry per CDR3 protein. The sample has under 600,000 distinct CDR3 sequences; 13% are singletons. The specimen was PBMCs, collected on the day of the yellow fever booster vaccination. The receptors originated from a man under 40 who received the YFV17D yellow fever vaccine.

This chain links TRBV6-2 or TRBV6-3 with TRBJ2-1, with a weak D call TRBD2 (5 bases). Germline CDR1 reads MNHEY; CDR2 reads SVGEGT. The V end lost 5 bases, the J end lost 4 bases, and 15 bases lay between the germline ends. This CDR3 spans 15 amino acids. The CDR3 reads CASSTGIALYNEQFF. CDR3 in DNA: TGTGCCAGCAGTACCGGGATTGCCTTATACAATGAGCAGTTCTTC.

The V call is TRBV19, the J call TRBJ1-5, with D perhaps matching TRBD1 (5 bases). CDR3 length: 16 residues. Trimming removed 3 bases from V and 4 bases from J, with 16 bases in between. Germline V gene lookup returns CDR1 LNHDA and CDR2 SQIVND (reference sequence). In DNA form, the CDR3 reads TGTGCCAGTAGTATTTGGGCACGGGGCGGTAATCAGCCCCAGCATTTT. Translation gives CASSIWARGGNQPQHF.

This clonotype showed up many times. The chain joins TRBV20-1 to TRBJ2-1, with TRBD2 matching over 10 bases. The CDR3 runs 14 residues. From germline, CDR1 is DFQATT and CDR2 SNEGSKA (reference sequence). Losses at the gene ends were 2 bases for V and 5 bases for J; bases not matched to a gene: 3. CDR3 in amino acids: CSARLAGAHNEQFF. The CDR3 region has the DNA TGCAGTGCTAGACTAGCGGGAGCGCACAATGAGCAGTTCTTC.

Only a few counts were recorded for this clonotype. The chain joins TRBV12-3 or TRBV12-4 to TRBJ2-3, with D possibly being TRBD2 (6 bases). Trimming removed 3 bases from V and 0 bases from J, with 10 bases in between. This CDR3 region has 15 residues. The CDR3 sequence: CASSFFGSSTDTQYF. CDR3 sequence (DNA): TGTGCCAGCAGTTTCTTCGGGAGTAGCACAGATACGCAGTATTTT.

This clonotype was counted many times. The DNA of the CDR3 is TGTGCCAGCAGCGTAGGGTTGGCAGCCGCCTACAATGAGCAGTTCTTC. Its translation is CASSVGLAAAYNEQFF. The chain employs TRBV9 and TRBJ2-1; D remains ambiguous. V shed 0 bases and J shed 2 bases, with 12 bases lying between them. CDR3 length equals 16 residues. Germline assignment: CDR1 SGDLS and CDR2 YYNGEE.

This chain links TRBV20-1 with TRBJ1-1; tentative D call: TRBD1 (6 bases). The CDR3 consists of 14 residues. Per germline, CDR1 DFQATT and CDR2 SNEGSKA (reference sequence). DNA of the CDR3: TGCAGCCCCTTGGGGGGCCAGGTGAACACTGAAGCTTTCTTT. This codes for CSPLGGQVNTEAFF.

V is TRBV6-2 or TRBV6-3 and J is TRBJ1-1; unclear D gene. V dropped 8 bases and J dropped 1 base, with 17 bases sitting between them. The CDR3 totals 15 residues. Germline lookup yields CDR1 MNHEY and CDR2 SVGEGT. As DNA, the CDR3 is TGTGCCAGCCAAGCGGGTTTGACCCGGAACACTGAAGCTTTCTTT. Translated: CASQAGLTRNTEAFF.

The sample holds a few counts of this clonotype. The chain combines TRBV4-2 with TRBJ2-2; 15 bases are shared with TRBD2. Germline values: CDR1 LGHNA, CDR2 YNFKEQ. V trimming: 4 bases; J trimming: 0 bases; junction bases outside the gene matches: 6. The CDR3 length is 19 residues. The DNA for the CDR3 is TGTGCCAGCAGCCCCCTCGGACTAGCGGGAGGGTCGAACACCGGGGAGCTGTTTTTT. Translation: CASSPLGLAGGSNTGELFF.

J is TRBJ1-1 and V is TRBV20-1; D ambiguous. The germline V and J ends were trimmed by 3 bases and 11 bases, with 19 bases remaining between them. This CDR3 spans 13 amino acids. Germline V gene lookup returns CDR1 DFQATT and CDR2 SNEGSKA (reference sequence). The DNA for the CDR3 is TGCAGTGCTAGGGCAATGGCCACTCTTGGGGCTTTCTTT. As protein: CSARAMATLGAFF.

The chain employs TRBV23-1 and TRBJ2-5, with D possibly matching TRBD1 (5 bases). TRBV23-1 is reported as an ORF; its role is uncertain. The CDR3 has 14 amino acids. V was cut by 3 bases and J by 4 bases, with 12 bases left in between. The CDR3 reads CASSQGQGRETQYF. In DNA form, the CDR3 reads TGCGCCAGCAGTCAGGGCCAGGGTCGAGAGACCCAGTACTTC.

The rearrangement links TRBV7-2 to TRBJ2-5; D is ambiguous. V lost 3 bases, J lost 2 bases, and 13 bases lay in between. The CDR3 consists of 15 residues. Germline CDR1 SGHTA, CDR2 FQGNSA. The CDR3 protein is CASSFGSATQETQYF. In nucleotides, the CDR3 is TGTGCCAGCAGCTTTGGATCGGCGACGCAAGAGACCCAGTACTTC.

This chain links TRBV24-1 with TRBJ1-4; D remains ambiguous. V was trimmed by 4 bases and J by 0 bases, leaving 8 bases between them. CDR1 and CDR2 (germline): KGHDR, SFDVKD. This CDR3 region has 15 residues. CDR3 region: CATSDPGSTNEKLFF. The CDR3 nucleotides are TGTGCCACCAGTGACCCAGGCTCAACTAATGAAAAACTGTTTTTT.

This chain joins TRBV5-1 and TRBJ2-3; maybe TRBD2 (6 bases). The CDR3 totals 13 residues. Germline lookup yields CDR1 SGHRS and CDR2 YFSETQ. The germline V and J ends were trimmed by 2 bases and 5 bases, with 9 bases remaining between them. The CDR3 sequence is CASSFAGKDTQYF. As DNA, the CDR3 is TGCGCCAGCAGCTTTGCGGGGAAAGATACGCAGTATTTT.

This clonotype was picked up many times. V gene TRBV27 combines with J gene TRBJ1-5, with a weak D call TRBD1 (6 bases). The CDR3 has 15 amino acids. Germline lookup yields CDR1 MNHEY and CDR2 SMNVEV (reference sequence). V lost 5 bases and J 2 bases, leaving 13 bases between the germline ends. CDR3 sequence (DNA): TGTGCCAGCAGTCGTACAGGGCTCGGCAATCAGCCCCAGCATTTT. This codes for CASSRTGLGNQPQHF.

The chain recombines TRBV18 with TRBJ2-7; D is unclear. V was cut by 2 bases and J by 1 base, with 9 bases left in between. Germline-derived CDR1 and CDR2 are KGHSH and LQKENI. This CDR3 has 14 residues. The CDR3 here is CASSPGRPSYEQYF. For the CDR3, the DNA is TGTGCCAGCTCACCAGGTCGGCCATCCTACGAGCAGTACTTC.

The V and J genes are TRBV2 and TRBJ2-3; D may correspond to TRBD1 or TRBD2 (9 bases each). V shed 6 bases and J shed 0 bases, with 25 bases lying between them. The CDR3 spans 19 residues. Per the germline V gene, CDR1 is SNHLY and CDR2 is FYNNEI. In DNA form, the CDR3 reads TGTGCCAGCAGGAGGACAGGGGTTATTAGCGGGAGCAGCACAGATACGCAGTATTTT. It specifies CASRRTGVISGSSTDTQYF. Combining the CDR3 with reference TRBV2 and TRBJ2-3 gives the whole variable domain EPEVTQTPSHQVTQMGQEVILRCVPISNHLYFYWYRQILGQKVEFLVSFYNNEISEKSEIFDDQFSVERPDGSNFTLKIRSTKLEDSAMYFCASRRTGVISGSSTDTQYFGPGTRLTVL.

This chain uses TRBV12-5 with TRBJ1-1, with D hard to call. V was cut by 0 bases and J by 1 base, with 6 bases left in between. Germline CDR1 LGHNT, CDR2 FRNRAP. CDR3 length: 14 residues. Here the CDR3 DNA reads TGTGCTAGTGGTTTGGTCGGAAGGAACACTGAAGCTTTCTTT. It yields the protein CASGLVGRNTEAFF.

The rearrangement uses TRBV5-1 and TRBJ1-1; D is unclear. Trimming stripped 1 base from V and 5 bases from J, with 12 bases between. CDR1 and CDR2 (germline): SGHRS, YFSETQ. The CDR3 loop spans 14 amino acids. CDR3 region: CASSLRVGRTEAFF. The CDR3 DNA is TGCGCCAGCAGCTTGCGGGTTGGGAGGACTGAAGCTTTCTTT.

This clonotype was recorded a few times. This sequence joins TRBV7-6 and TRBJ1-1; TRBD1 is a possible D gene (6 bases). Germline V lookup: CDR1 SGHVS, CDR2 FNYEAQ. This CDR3 spans 15 amino acids. The V gene lost 1 base and the J gene lost 1 base, with 10 bases spanning the gap. The CDR3 bases are TGTGCCAGCAGCTTAGGGGGGCCCTCGAACACTGAAGCTTTCTTT. Its protein is CASSLGGPSNTEAFF. Variable domain in full (rest from reference TRBV7-6 and TRBJ1-1): GAGVSQSPRYKVTKRGQDVALRCDPISGHVSLYWYRQALGQGPEFLTYFNYEAQQDKSGLPNDRFSAERPEGSISTLTIQRTEQRDSAMYRCASSLGGPSNTEAFFGQGTRLTVV.

The chain joins TRBV27 to TRBJ2-2; 14 positions agree with TRBD2. V shed 7 bases and J 3 bases; nucleotides not matched to a gene: 10. The CDR3 loop spans 18 amino acids. Per germline, CDR1 MNHEY and CDR2 SMNVEV (reference sequence). The chain's CDR3 is CASTAGGLAGVHTGELFF. The CDR3 coding sequence is TGTGCCAGCACTGCAGGGGGACTAGCGGGAGTTCACACCGGGGAGCTGTTTTTT.

The chain combines TRBV19 with TRBJ2-1; D may be TRBD1 (6 bases). The V gene lost 5 bases and the J gene lost 9 bases, with 14 bases spanning the gap. This CDR3 is built from 13 residues. In germline, CDR1 is LNHDA, CDR2 SQIVND (reference sequence). The CDR3 loop reads CASSVGARGEQFF. Written as DNA, the CDR3 is TGTGCCAGTAGTGTAGGGGCCAGGGGTGAGCAGTTCTTC.

The chain joins TRBV28 to TRBJ2-3; the D is unclear. Trimming left V 6 bases short and J 6 bases short, with 16 bases between. Looked up from germline, CDR1 is MDHEN and CDR2 is SYDVKM. The CDR3 is 14 amino acids. CDR3 sequence (DNA): TGTGCCAGCAGCGCTGACCCTCCCGCCGATACGCAGTATTTT. Amino acid sequence: CASSADPPADTQYF. The variable domain in full, with the rest retrieved from reference TRBV28 and TRBJ2-3, is DVKVTQSSRYLVKRTGEKVFLECVQDMDHENMFWYRQDPGLGLRLIYFSYDVKMKEKGDIPEGYSVSREKKERFSLILESASTNQTSMYLCASSADPPADTQYFGPGTRLTVL.

The rearrangement joins TRBV25-1 to TRBJ1-1, with no clear D. Trimming pared 3 bases from V and 1 base from J, leaving 6 bases between. From germline, CDR1 is MGHDK and CDR2 SYGVNS. CDR3 length: 13 residues. The CDR3 region is CASSERPNTEAFF. CDR3 coding DNA: TGTGCCAGCAGTGAGAGGCCGAACACTGAAGCTTTCTTT.

This sequence joins TRBV5-6 and TRBJ2-7; D gene unclear. The CDR3 is 15 residues long. Between the trimmed V and J ends, which lost 0 bases and 4 bases, there was a span of 14 bases. Germline V gene data show CDR1 as SGHDT and CDR2 as YYEEEE. CDR3 sequence (DNA): TGTGCCAGCAGCTTGGCAGGTGGCTGGGCGTACGAGCAGTACTTC. This translates into CASSLAGGWAYEQYF.

This clonotype appeared a few times. The CDR3 nucleotides read TGTGCCAGCAGTTCCTATCAAGGGGACACAGATACGCAGTATTTT. Its protein is CASSSYQGDTDTQYF. V is TRBV28 and J is TRBJ2-3, with a tentative D call TRBD1 (5 bases). Looked up from germline, CDR1 is MDHEN and CDR2 is SYDVKM. The V and J ends lost 4 bases and 2 bases respectively, with 13 bases between them. The CDR3 spans 15 residues.